The rows below give T cell receptor beta chains drawn from one sample of a study of OX40 agonist ivuxolimab in advanced cancers. The data were produced by immunoSEQ multiplex PCR, yet TCRdb's version contains in-frame clones alone and is incomplete. The data show tens of thousands of clones, with about 88% seen just once and less than 0.75% held by the top ten. The material was CD4+ or CD8+ T cells sorted from blood, obtained in a trial of the OX40 agonist ivuxolimab. These receptors were collected from an adult with an advanced solid tumor such as melanoma, head and neck, liver or kidney cancer. The CDR3 runs from the conserved cysteine through the conserved F or W. The D gene is left open where the match is weak. Only part of the rows carry a size: once, few, many, or a class if the clone is expanded.

j_call	v_call	d_call	clone_size	cdr3_nt	cdr3_aa
TRBJ2-7	TRBV5-1	TRBD1	.	TGCGCCAGCAGCTTGGAGGGACAGGGCTACGAGCAGTACTTC	CASSLEGQGYEQYF
TRBJ2-7	TRBV6-5	.	.	TGTGCCAGCAGTGAATATTACGAGCAGTACTTC	CASSEYYEQYF
TRBJ2-5	TRBV5-6	.	.	TGTGCCAGCAGCTATCGTGAGACCCAGTACTTC	CASSYRETQYF
TRBJ2-2	TRBV28	TRBD1	once	TGTGCCAGCACCCTGGGAGGACAGGGAGGCACCGGGGAGCTGTTTTTT	CASTLGGQGGTGELFF
TRBJ2-6	TRBV10-3	.	.	TGTGCCATCAGTGAGTCCTCTACTGGGGCCAACGTCCTGACTTTC	CAISESSTGANVLTF
TRBJ2-7	TRBV23-1	TRBD2	few	TGCGCCAGCAGTCAATGCGGGGGACTAGCGGGTGAGCAGTACTTC	CASSQCGGLAGEQYF
TRBJ2-2	TRBV10-3	TRBD2	once	TGTGCCATCAGCCCCGGGGGAGCGGGAGCGGGCGGGGAGCTGTTTTTT	CAISPGGAGAGGELFF
TRBJ1-6	TRBV27	.	.	TGTGCCAGCAGTTCCCTTCTACCTAATTCACCCCTCCACTTT	CASSSLLPNSPLHF
TRBJ2-5	TRBV5-4	.	.	TGTGCCAGCAGTCCCCGGGGCAGGCAAGAGACCCAGTACTTC	CASSPRGRQETQYF
TRBJ2-3	TRBV19	.	.	TGTGCCAGTAGAAAGAGCCTCACAGATACGCAGTATTTT	CASRKSLTDTQYF
TRBJ2-6	TRBV5-1	TRBD1	.	TGCGCCAGCAGCCCTCGGGCAGGGGGCTCTGGGGCCAACGTCCTGACTTTC	CASSPRAGGSGANVLTF
TRBJ2-1	TRBV28	TRBD2	.	TGTGCCAGCAGTCGACTAGCGGGAGTCTACAATGAGCAGTTCTTC	CASSRLAGVYNEQFF
TRBJ2-3	TRBV7-6	.	.	TGTGCCAGCAGCTTACGGCAGGGGTCTCCAGATACGCAGTATTTT	CASSLRQGSPDTQYF
TRBJ2-7	TRBV18	.	.	TGTGCCAGCTCACCCACACAGGGAGATGGCTACGAGCAGTACTTC	CASSPTQGDGYEQYF
TRBJ2-7	TRBV29-1	TRBD1	.	TGCAGCGTTGAAGGAGACAGGGCCTACGAGCAGTACTTC	CSVEGDRAYEQYF
TRBJ1-1	TRBV5-6	.	.	TGTGCCAGCAGCTTGTTCAGGGAGGGATCTGAAGCTTTCTTT	CASSLFREGSEAFF
TRBJ2-1	TRBV9	TRBD1	.	TGTGCCAGCAGCGTAGGGGGACAGGGCGGGAGAAGTTCCTACAATGAGCAGTTCTTC	CASSVGGQGGRSSYNEQFF
TRBJ1-1	TRBV6-1	.	.	TGTGCCAGCAGTGAGACAAACCTGAACACTGAAGCTTTCTTT	CASSETNLNTEAFF
TRBJ2-1	TRBV2	.	.	TGTGCCAGCAGTGAACAAGGGATGAATGAGCAGTTCTTC	CASSEQGMNEQFF
TRBJ1-5	TRBV5-6	.	.	TGTGCCAGCAGCTTGGTAGGGGACGACAATCAGCCCCAGCATTTT	CASSLVGDDNQPQHF
TRBJ1-3	TRBV29-1	.	.	TGCAGCGCACGTGATCCTGGAAACACCATATATTTT	CSARDPGNTIYF
TRBJ2-5	TRBV2	TRBD1	.	TGTGCCAGCAGTGGTGGACAGGGGGGAGAGACCCAGTACTTC	CASSGGQGGETQYF
TRBJ1-2	TRBV15	.	.	TGTGCCACCAGCAGAGATATGGGGTCGGTTGGCTACACCTTC	CATSRDMGSVGYTF
TRBJ2-2	TRBV5-4	TRBD2	.	TGTGCCAGCAGCTGGGGACTAGCGGGAGGGCCCGGCGGGGAGCTGTTTTTT	CASSWGLAGGPGGELFF
TRBJ1-4	TRBV20-1	.	.	TGCAGTGCTACACAGGGTGAAAAACTGTTTTTT	CSATQGEKLFF
TRBJ2-3	TRBV27	TRBD2	.	TGTGCCAGCAGTTTTCGGCTAGCGGGAGGAGATACGCAGTATTTT	CASSFRLAGGDTQYF
TRBJ2-1	TRBV5-1	.	.	TGCGCCAGCAGCTCCCTGTCTAGCGTCTACAATGAGCAGTTCTTC	CASSSLSSVYNEQFF
TRBJ2-1	TRBV13	.	.	TGTGCCAGCAGCCCCATCGGGGGCGCGGGCAATGAGCAGTTCTTC	CASSPIGGAGNEQFF
TRBJ1-1	TRBV25-1	TRBD1	.	TGTGCCAGCAGTGGACAGGGAAACACTGAAGCTTTCTTT	CASSGQGNTEAFF
TRBJ1-3	TRBV10-3	.	.	TGTGCCATCAGTGAGACAGGGCCAAGCTCTGGAAACACCATATATTTT	CAISETGPSSGNTIYF
TRBJ2-1	TRBV30	.	.	TGTGCCTGTGAGGTGAAAGGTAATGAGCAGTTCTTC	CACEVKGNEQFF
TRBJ2-2	TRBV5-1	.	few	TGCGCCAGCAGCCCCGACCCCCTAGTATCGACCGGGGAGCTGTTTTTT	CASSPDPLVSTGELFF
TRBJ2-3	TRBV5-1	.	.	TGCGCCAGCAGCTTGGCACTAGGGAGGACAGATACGCAGTATTTT	CASSLALGRTDTQYF
TRBJ1-2	TRBV10-3	.	.	TGTGCCATCAGTGAGCCGGGTTCCAAAGCTAACTATGGCTACACCTTC	CAISEPGSKANYGYTF
TRBJ2-7	TRBV30	.	.	TGTGCCTGGAGTCGGCTCACTTACGAGCAGTACTTC	CAWSRLTYEQYF
TRBJ2-1	TRBV6-1	TRBD2	once	TGTGCCAGCAGTGTTATTAGCGGGACCCTTAATGAGCAGTTCTTC	CASSVISGTLNEQFF
TRBJ1-2	TRBV28	.	.	TGTGCCATTAAAGGGGTCTATGGCTACACCTTC	CAIKGVYGYTF
TRBJ2-7	TRBV9	.	once	TGTGCCAGCGGCGACGCGGGCCGACCCTACGAGCAGTACTTC	CASGDAGRPYEQYF
TRBJ2-7	TRBV27	.	.	TGTGCCAGCAGTTTGGGGACTTCCTGGGGGCAGTACTTC	CASSLGTSWGQYF
TRBJ1-2	TRBV2	.	few	TGTGCCAGCAGTGAGAAATGGTATGGCTACACCTTC	CASSEKWYGYTF
TRBJ1-1	TRBV11-3	.	.	TGTGCCAGCAGCTTAATAAGGGGAAGGAACACTGAAGCTTTCTTT	CASSLIRGRNTEAFF
TRBJ2-5	TRBV7-9	.	.	TGTGCCAGCAGCCAGCAGGGTGGAAAGACCCAGTACTTC	CASSQQGGKTQYF
TRBJ2-2	TRBV5-5	.	.	TGTGCCAGCCGGCGGCAGGGAGGCACCGGGGAGCTGTTTTTT	CASRRQGGTGELFF
TRBJ2-5	TRBV7-9	.	.	TGTGCCAGCAGCTTAATGTCGCGCTACCCAGAGACCCAGTACTTC	CASSLMSRYPETQYF
TRBJ2-3	TRBV9	TRBD1	.	TGTGCCAGCAGCGTAGGGACAGGGATTGGGACAAGCACAGATACGCAGTATTTT	CASSVGTGIGTSTDTQYF
TRBJ2-2	TRBV4-2	TRBD2	.	TGTGCCAGCAGCCAAGAGCTGGGACTACCAGGCACCGGGGAGCTGTTTTTT	CASSQELGLPGTGELFF
TRBJ1-1	TRBV4-2	.	few	TGTGCCAGCAGCCGACCAGGGAATTCGAACACTGAAGCTTTCTTT	CASSRPGNSNTEAFF
TRBJ2-7	TRBV2	TRBD2	.	TGTGCCAGCAAGTTCGGGGGTCTAGCGGGGGCTTACGAGCAGTACTTC	CASKFGGLAGAYEQYF
TRBJ2-2	TRBV4-2	.	.	TGTGCCAGCAGCCAAGTCGGCCGCGGGAATGGCGGGGAGCTGTTTTTT	CASSQVGRGNGGELFF
TRBJ2-3	TRBV5-6	.	.	TGTGCCAGCAGCTTGGACTGGGGGAGAACAGATACGCAGTATTTT	CASSLDWGRTDTQYF
TRBJ2-7	TRBV5-1	TRBD2	few	TGCGCCAGCAGCTTGGCCGGGACTAGCGGCTACGAGCAGTACTTC	CASSLAGTSGYEQYF
TRBJ2-1	TRBV7-3	.	.	TGTGCCAGCAGTCCTGAAGCGGGACATAAGCAGTTCTTC	CASSPEAGHKQFF
TRBJ1-2	TRBV18	.	.	TGTGCCAGCTCATCTACGACCGCGGACTATGGCTACACCTTC	CASSSTTADYGYTF